The following is a TCR beta chain sequence with its context. This receptor's antigen is unknown. No clone much larger than this one lies a single base away; base qualities are absent. The data belong to a study of regulatory T cells in long-lasting Graves disease (TCRdb year 2021). In the study overall: Persistent Graves' disease meant more than 5 years of antithyroid drug treatment with TSH receptor autoantibodies that stayed positive. Peripheral blood TCR sequencing and RNA sequencing compared persistent Graves' disease patients with newly diagnosed Graves' disease patients. The study took place in China and was registered as a clinical trial. TCR sequencing covered some 13 persistent and some 20 newly diagnosed Graves' disease patients, some 33 samples in total. On average, persistent Graves' disease patients in the clinical cohort had been on antithyroid drugs for roughly 11 years. The research as a whole found: Persistent patients shared more public clonotypes among themselves (2,741) than newly diagnosed patients did (approximately 900). Persistent Graves' disease patients showed lower TCR Shannon entropy and fewer highly expanded clones than newly diagnosed patients, suggesting clonal expansion. Only peripheral blood was studied, because thyroid tissue, the primary lesion, was inaccessible. The authors acknowledged the small sample size as a limitation that may reduce accuracy. TRBV28, TRBJ1-2 and TRBJ2-5 were preferentially used in persistent disease, while TRBV20-1 and TRBJ2-1 were favored in newly diagnosed disease. Sequencing and analysis were limited to the TCR beta chain.

Library preparation employed multiplex PCR. For sequencing, an Illumina HiSeq 4000 was employed. CDR3 regions were amplified by Arm-PCR with iRepertoire HTBI primers to construct TCR beta libraries. Before sequencing, the PCR products underwent gel purification. The authors' analysis ran thus. Gene usage analysis of CDR3 amino acid clonotypes relied on the 60 or so TRBV and around 13 TRBJ segments identified across samples. COPE and FqMerger were used to merge filtered high-quality paired reads into contigs. Contigs were aligned with BLAST to IMGT TRBV, TRBD and TRBJ reference genes, and CDR3 was defined per IMGT. Any clonotype with a frequency above 0.1% was classified as a highly expanded clone. Shannon entropy served as the measure of repertoire diversity, while the Gini coefficient captured V-J evenness. Clonotypes shared by more than one individual were considered public. TCRdb ran its own pipeline on the public reads, namely fastp trimming at Q25 and MiXCR clone calling, and kept in-frame beta chains. Rows matching on CDR3 protein sequence are summarized as one entry with the most common DNA and genes. What appears here as the V and J calls and clone size reflects TCRdb's work, not the paper's. This sample holds about 310,000 distinct CDR3 sequences; roughly a fifth were observed only once. The leading ten clones occupy roughly 56% of the sample.

The time point label corresponds to: persistent/refractory GD, antithyroid drugs over 5 years with positive TRAb. For both TCR sequencing and RNA sequencing, RNA was extracted from PBMCs using TRIzol. The diagnosis of Graves' disease followed American Thyroid Association guidelines. The patients came from an endocrinology department in Xi'an, China. Each patient gave about 8.1 milliliters of peripheral blood, collected in an EDTA anticoagulant tube. Ficoll Paque Plus density gradient separation was used to isolate PBMCs, and no additional T cell sorting was done. RNA quality was checked with an Agilent 2100 Bioanalyzer and agarose gel, and concentration with a NanoDrop 2000. The germline V gene supplies CDR1 SGHDN and CDR2 FVKESK. Relative to germline, V is missing 4 bases and J is missing 7 bases, with 7 bases of the junction outside any gene match. The CDR3 spans 15 residues, from the cysteine through the phenylalanine. Only the CDR3 region is kept as DNA, spanning 45 bases read in frame from base 1.

The TCR sequence derives from a female donor with Graves disease. The sample in question was peripheral blood mononuclear cells (PBMCs), obtained when the disease was refractory, from a patient treated with antithyroid drugs. This sequence uses TRBV14 and TRBJ1-6; TRBD1 fits 7 bases in the junction. In nucleotides, the sequence is TGTGCCAGCAGCCTCGGGACAGACCAAAATTCACCCCTCCACTTT. It translates to CASSLGTDQNSPLHF.